A single sample is the source of the 18 T cell receptor beta chains below, sequenced in a study of neurological immune-mediated disorders (dated by TCRdb to the late 2010s). Libraries were built with 5' RACE. The sample was run on an Illumina HiSeq 2500. TCRdb's own reprocessing of the public reads used fastp at Q25 and MiXCR and kept productive beta chains. Each record represents a unique CDR3 protein, reported with the most common genes and DNA among its rows. The sample contains almost 85,000 distinct CDR3 sequences, around 2.6% of them found a single time. Clones ranked in the top ten supply roughly 1.2% of the sample. What was sequenced was PBMCs. Receptors were obtained from a woman aged 25 to 39 with multiple sclerosis.

The table lists this clonotype with many counts. The CDR3: CASSVRETEAFF. The CDR3 nucleotides are TGTGCCAGCAGCGTGAGGGAAACTGAAGCTTTCTTT. The chain is built from TRBV6-2 or TRBV6-3 and TRBJ1-1; D unresolved. CDR3 length: 12 residues. Germline V CDR1 and CDR2: MNHEY, SVGEGT. V was pared by 6 bases and J by 5 bases, with 10 bases between.

This clonotype was detected many times. The CDR3: CASSQDRTSGNTGELFF. For the CDR3, the DNA is TGTGCCAGCAGCCAAGACCGCACTAGCGGGAACACCGGGGAGCTGTTTTTT. The chain joins TRBV3-1 to TRBJ2-2, with 8 nucleotides matching TRBD2. V lost 0 bases and J lost 1; bases outside the gene matches: 4. This CDR3 has 17 residues. Germline V gene sequence: CDR1 LGHDT, CDR2 YNNKEL (reference sequence).

This clonotype was detected many times. This chain links TRBV10-3 with TRBJ1-1; TRBD1 aligns across 7 bases. The J segment lost 0 bases and the V segment lost 5 bases, leaving 6 bases of the junction unmatched. This CDR3 is built from 15 residues. Germline loops: CDR1 ENHRY, CDR2 SYGVKD. CDR3 nucleotide sequence: TGTGCCATCAGTCCCGGGACAGCAATGAACACTGAAGCTTTCTTT. It encodes CAISPGTAMNTEAFF.

At least ten counts were recorded for this clonotype. This sequence joins TRBV5-5 and TRBJ2-7; D not resolved. Germline CDR1 is SGHKS and CDR2 is YYEKEE (reference sequence). This CDR3 spans 14 amino acids. Trimming removed 2 bases from V and 1 base from J, with 10 bases in between. CDR3 DNA sequence: TGTGCCAGCAGCTTAAGACTGGAATCCTACGAGCAGTACTTC. Translating it yields CASSLRLESYEQYF.

This clonotype has ten or more counts. The chain carries TRBV6-5 and TRBJ1-2; D perhaps matches TRBD1 (6 bases). Looked up from germline, CDR1 is MNHEY and CDR2 is SVGAGI. Trimming removed 6 bases from V and 5 bases from J, with 16 bases in between. The CDR3 extends over 14 amino acids. The CDR3 DNA reads as TGTGCCAGCAGAGAGGCAGGGGACTGGTATGGCTACACCTTC. It specifies CASREAGDWYGYTF.

This clonotype appeared many times. This chain joins TRBV5-1 and TRBJ2-7; 8 nucleotides agree with TRBD1. Germline values: CDR1 SGHRS, CDR2 YFSETQ. The CDR3 consists of 16 residues. V was pared by 4 bases and J by 1 base, with 10 bases of the junction left unmatched. CDR3 nucleotides: TGCGCCAGCAGCCATAAAGACAGGGGTCCATCCTACGAGCAGTACTTC. Protein product: CASSHKDRGPSYEQYF.

This clonotype was seen ten or more times. The chain uses TRBV29-1 and TRBJ2-3; D possibly uses TRBD1 or TRBD2 (6 bases each). Trimming removed 2 bases at V and 3 bases at J, with 9 bases between. CDR1 and CDR2 (germline): SQVTM, ANQGSEA. This CDR3 is built from 13 residues. CDR3 protein: CSVETGTTDTQYF. The CDR3 DNA sequence: TGCAGCGTTGAAACAGGGACTACAGATACGCAGTATTTT.

In this sample, this clonotype turned up many times. The chain recombines TRBV5-1 with TRBJ2-5; TRBD2 is a possible D gene (5 bases). The CDR3 is 14 residues long. V dropped 4 bases and J dropped 3 bases, with 13 bases sitting between them. Germline-derived CDR1 and CDR2 are SGHRS and YFSETQ. The CDR3 region is CASSGGGAEETQYF. Written as DNA, the CDR3 is TGCGCCAGCAGCGGCGGAGGAGCTGAAGAGACCCAGTACTTC.

This clonotype has ten or more counts. The rearrangement joins TRBV5-1 to TRBJ1-1; no firm D call. The CDR3 covers 14 residues. V was shortened by 1 base and J by 2 bases, with 9 bases between the two germline ends. CDR1 and CDR2 from the germline V gene are SGHRS and YFSETQ. CDR3 sequence: CASSLSPPNTEAFF. In DNA, the CDR3 is TGCGCCAGCAGCTTGAGTCCCCCTAACACTGAAGCTTTCTTT.

This clonotype has a count of ten or more. This chain connects TRBV10-1 to TRBJ2-1; a possible D gene is TRBD1 (5 bases). The germline V gene has CDR1 WNHNN and CDR2 SYGVQD (reference sequence). CDR3 size: 12 residues. The ends were cut back, 3 bases at V and 7 bases at J, with 7 bases in the middle. Here the CDR3 reads CASSDRGNEQFF. In nucleotides, the CDR3 is TGCGCCAGCAGTGATAGGGGAAATGAGCAGTTCTTC.

This clonotype was counted at least ten times. The gene calls are TRBV2 and TRBJ2-5; D not resolved. Deletions cut 5 bases from V and 1 base from J, with 8 bases between. This CDR3 contains 13 residues. Germline lookup yields CDR1 SNHLY and CDR2 FYNNEI. The chain's CDR3 is CASSIGFQETQYF. CDR3 in DNA: TGTGCCAGCAGTATTGGATTCCAAGAGACCCAGTACTTC. The variable domain in full, with the rest retrieved from reference TRBV2 and TRBJ2-5, is EPEVTQTPSHQVTQMGQEVILRCVPISNHLYFYWYRQILGQKVEFLVSFYNNEISEKSEIFDDQFSVERPDGSNFTLKIRSTKLEDSAMYFCASSIGFQETQYFGPGTRLLVL.

This clonotype was detected ten times or more. The V call is TRBV20-1, the J call TRBJ1-5; D is unclear. Trimming left V 0 bases short and J 3 bases short, with 12 bases between. The CDR3 extends over 15 amino acids. Germline CDR1 reads DFQATT; CDR2 reads SNEGSKA (reference sequence). The CDR3 here is CSARDQRSPNQPQHF. The CDR3, as DNA: TGCAGTGCTAGAGATCAGAGGTCCCCCAATCAGCCCCAGCATTTT.

This clonotype has only a few counts. This could be a read error, since a much larger clone is one nucleotide away. The V call is TRBV29-1, the J call TRBJ2-1; TRBD2 might be the D (6 bases). The CDR3 has 11 amino acids. Germline CDR1 SQVTM, CDR2 ANQGSEA. With 8 bases removed from V and 10 bases from J, the gap between germline ends came to 15 bases. DNA for the CDR3: TGCAGCAGCAGGGACTCCAGAGAGCAGTTCTTC. This sequence encodes CSSRDSREQFF.

This clonotype was counted at least ten times. This rearrangement joins TRBV10-2 to TRBJ2-7, with 12 nucleotides matching TRBD2. V was pared by 9 bases and J by 5 bases, with 8 bases of the junction left unmatched. Per the germline V gene, CDR1 is WSHSY and CDR2 is SAAADI. This CDR3 has 14 residues. The CDR3 is CASLAGGPPDEQYF. DNA of the CDR3: TGCGCCAGTCTAGCGGGAGGGCCTCCAGACGAGCAGTACTTC.

This clonotype was observed many times. The chain recombines TRBV20-1 with TRBJ2-2, with 12 nucleotides matching TRBD1. CDR1 DFQATT and CDR2 SNEGSKA come from the germline V gene (reference sequence). This CDR3 is built from 16 residues. The V and J ends lost 6 bases and 5 bases, in that order; junction bases with no gene match: 10. Here the CDR3 reads CSARPGQGAQTGELFF. In nucleotides, the CDR3 is TGCAGTGCGAGACCGGGACAGGGGGCTCAGACCGGGGAGCTGTTTTTT.

This clonotype has at least ten counts. This chain links TRBV20-1 with TRBJ2-7; possibly TRBD2 for D (6 bases). V was cut by 3 bases and J by 7 bases, with 19 bases left in between. This CDR3 spans 14 amino acids. Germline V gene lookup returns CDR1 DFQATT and CDR2 SNEGSKA (reference sequence). CDR3 sequence (DNA): TGCAGTGCTAGGGCCGGGACTCTCCCTTATGAGCAGTACTTC. Protein: CSARAGTLPYEQYF.

Many counts were recorded for this clonotype. V and J are TRBV24-1 and TRBJ2-1; D may be TRBD1 (6 bases). The V gene's germline CDR1 is KGHDR and CDR2 SFDVKD. V was pared by 2 bases and J by 4 bases, with 11 bases between. There are 15 residues in the CDR3. The CDR3 loop is CATSDSGTPYNEQFF. The CDR3 coding sequence is TGTGCCACCAGTGATTCCGGGACACCTTACAATGAGCAGTTCTTC.

This clonotype was counted ten times or more. A read error is possible here, since a much larger clone lies one base away. The chain joins TRBV11-2 to TRBJ1-2; unclear D gene. Germline values: CDR1 SGHAT, CDR2 FQNNGV. Trimming removed 3 bases at V and 4 bases at J, with 6 bases between. The CDR3 extends over 12 amino acids. CDR3 sequence reads: CASSLPIYGYTF. CDR3 bases: TGTGCCAGCAGCTTGCCTATCTATGGCTACACCTTC.